A selection of T cell receptor beta chains follows, all from one sample in a study of blood T cell repertoires in COVID-19. TCRdb's table, derived via immunoSEQ multiplex PCR, lists solely in-frame clones and lacks some. The sample has about 250,000 clones, roughly 85% seen once. The sample was PBMCs or T cells enriched from blood (not recorded which). The source is a woman aged 45-59 years with acute COVID-19. Both conserved end residues are part of each CDR3. Each record gives: clone size, D gene, J gene, V gene, CDR3 protein, CDR3 DNA. The D gene is left open where the match is weak. Only some rows state a clone size, as once, few, many or a class for expanded clones.

- | - | TRBJ2-7 | TRBV27 | CASSWTRRAQYF | TGTGCCAGCAGTTGGACACGAAGGGCCCAATACTTC
- | - | TRBJ1-2 | TRBV7-3 | CASSHPVRYRSPNYGYTF | TGTGCCAGCAGCCACCCGGTTAGGTACAGGAGTCCTAACTATGGCTACACCTTC
- | TRBD1 | TRBJ1-5 | TRBV19 | CASSDRGREPQHF | TGTGCCAGTAGCGACAGGGGCAGAGAGCCCCAGCATTTT
- | - | TRBJ2-7 | TRBV24-1 | CATSDPTSNDEQYF | TGTGCCACCAGTGACCCGACATCGAACGACGAGCAGTACTTC
once | TRBD2 | TRBJ2-5 | TRBV19 | CASSIRGKRLAAEETQYF | TGTGCCAGTAGTATCCGGGGAAAAAGACTAGCGGCAGAAGAGACCCAGTACTTC
- | TRBD2 | TRBJ2-7 | TRBV3-1/TRBV3-2 | CASSQVLLAGEQYF | TGTGCCAGCAGCCAAGTACTACTAGCGGGGGAGCAGTACTTC
- | TRBD1 | TRBJ2-7 | TRBV19 | CASSRGLPTGEGNEQYF | TGTGCCAGTAGTAGGGGACTCCCGACAGGGGAAGGTAACGAGCAGTACTTC
- | TRBD1 | TRBJ2-7 | TRBV5-1 | CASSPPGQGANEQYF | TGCGCCAGCAGCCCTCCCGGACAGGGGGCAAACGAGCAGTACTTC
once | TRBD2 | TRBJ2-2 | TRBV11-2 | CASSLEEVGGALRTGELFF | TGTGCCAGCAGCTTAGAAGAGGTCGGGGGGGCTCTTAGGACCGGGGAGCTGTTTTTT
- | TRBD2 | TRBJ2-3 | TRBV5-1 | CASSGTSGYTQYF | TGCGCCAGCTCCGGGACTAGCGGGTATACGCAGTATTTT
- | - | TRBJ1-1 | TRBV5-1 | CASSFKGQNTEAFF | TGCGCCAGCAGCTTTAAGGGACAGAACACTGAAGCTTTCTTT
- | - | TRBJ1-6 | TRBV6-5 | CATRTGTLPTLHF | TGTGCCACGCGAACAGGCACCCTACCGACTTTACACTTT
- | - | TRBJ1-1 | TRBV6-1 | CASSEWQEAFF | TGTGCCAGCAGTGAGTGGCAGGAAGCTTTCTTT
- | TRBD2 | TRBJ2-1 | TRBV6-2/TRBV6-3 | CASSPGLGSNEQFF | TGTGCCAGCAGTCCGGGACTAGGTTCCAATGAGCAGTTCTTC
- | TRBD1 | TRBJ1-1 | TRBV7-9 | CASAHPGTVTEAFF | TGTGCCAGTGCGCATCCCGGGACAGTCACTGAAGCTTTCTTT
- | TRBD1 | TRBJ1-4 | TRBV3-1/TRBV3-2 | CASSPRTGGDPFREKLFF | TGTGCCAGCAGCCCTCGGACAGGGGGCGACCCGTTTAGGGAAAAACTGTTTTTT
once | - | TRBJ1-5 | TRBV30 | CAWSYRGRSNQPQHF | TGTGCCTGGAGTTATCGGGGAAGGAGCAATCAGCCCCAGCATTTT